The rows below give T cell receptor beta chains drawn from one sample of a study of cytomegalovirus exposure and HLA in healthy donors. Sequencing was performed with immunoSEQ multiplex PCR; in TCRdb, only in-frame clones are kept and a portion is missing. The sample carries under 170,000 clones, approximately 79% recorded once. What was sequenced was PBMCs. These receptors were obtained from a man in his fifties or sixties in good health and CMV-seropositive. Each CDR3 is given with its conserved first and last residue. A D gene is named only where the DNA matches it firmly. Only part of the rows carry a size: once, few, many, or a class if the clone is expanded.

len,d_gene,abundance,j_gene,v_gene,CDR3nt,CDR3aa
15,TRBD1,.,TRBJ2-7,TRBV15,TGTGCCACCAGCAGAGCGGTGGGACAGGGTCACGAGCAGTACTTC,CATSRAVGQGHEQYF
15,.,.,TRBJ1-6,TRBV5-1,TGCGCCAACAACAGGATTCTCGGGTTGGGTTCACCCCTCCACTTT,CANNRILGLGSPLHF
15,.,.,TRBJ2-7,TRBV27,TGTGCCAGCAGTTTATATGCGGGGCTCTCCTACGAGCAGTACTTC,CASSLYAGLSYEQYF
16,TRBD2,.,TRBJ2-1,TRBV5-1,TGCGCCAGCAGCTTGGATGGCCTAGCGGGAGGGAATGAGCAGTTCTTC,CASSLDGLAGGNEQFF
17,TRBD1,.,TRBJ2-3,TRBV4-1,TGCGCCAGCACCGTGGGGCTAGGGGGCGGAAGCACAGATACGCAGTATTTT,CASTVGLGGGSTDTQYF
13,.,.,TRBJ1-2,TRBV5-4,TGTGCCAGCAGCTTATCAGCTAACTATGGCTACACCTTC,CASSLSANYGYTF
17,TRBD1,.,TRBJ1-1,TRBV5-1,TGCGCCAGCAGCTTGGAGACAGGGGGTTGGGGGAACACTGAAGCTTTCTTT,CASSLETGGWGNTEAFF
15,TRBD2,once,TRBJ2-4,TRBV7-9,TGTGCCAGCAGCTTAGGTCGGGGGGGGCGAAACATTCAGTACTTC,CASSLGRGGRNIQYF
16,.,.,TRBJ1-5,TRBV4-1,TGCGCCAGCAGCCAAGAATTCTATGGAGCGGGTCAGCCCCAGCATTTT,CASSQEFYGAGQPQHF
14,TRBD1,.,TRBJ2-7,TRBV5-1,TGCGCCAGCAGCAGGGACAGGGCCACGGACGAGCAGTACTTC,CASSRDRATDEQYF